These 14 T cell receptor beta chains were all obtained from the same sample, sequenced in a study of T cells in Graves' hyperthyroidism and ophthalmopathy. TCR beta CDR3 regions were amplified from RNA transcripts. HTBI primers were employed in a first-round RT-PCR of the TCR CDR3. A single record per CDR3 protein comes from TCRdb applying MiXCR to the multiplex PCR reads. This sample yields about 640,000 distinct CDR3 sequences, of which about 20% are seen a single time; 34% belongs to the top ten. The material sequenced was blood. The receptors were gathered from a man younger than 40 with Graves' ophthalmopathy.

This clonotype was seen a few times. The chain couples TRBV6-1 to TRBJ1-6, with 9 bases lining up with TRBD1. The germline CDR1 and CDR2 sequences are MNHNS and SASEGT. J lost 5 bases, V lost 3 bases, and 5 bases had no gene match. The CDR3 has 16 residues. CDR3 amino acids: CASSDPGQGNNSPLHF. CDR3 DNA: TGTGCCAGCAGTGACCCGGGACAGGGAAATAATTCACCCCTCCACTTT.

V usage is TRBV7-8 and J usage is TRBJ1-5, with D hard to call. Germline V CDR1 and CDR2: SGHVS, FQNEAQ. V lost 8 bases and J 7 bases, leaving 18 bases between the germline ends. This CDR3 contains 14 residues. CDR3 sequence reads: CASSVEGRGQPQHF. The DNA of the CDR3 is TGTGCCAGCTCCGTCGAGGGCCGGGGACAGCCCCAGCATTTT.

The V gene is TRBV9, the J gene TRBJ1-1; no definite D call. The CDR3 consists of 12 residues. Between the trimmed V and J ends, which lost 3 bases and 4 bases, there was a span of 7 bases. The germline gives CDR1 SGDLS, CDR2 YYNGEE. CDR3 sequence (DNA): TGTGCCAGCAGCGGGGTCTCCACTGAAGCTTTCTTT. It specifies CASSGVSTEAFF.

The rearrangement links TRBV5-4 to TRBJ1-1; no clear D gene. Per germline, CDR1 SGHNT and CDR2 YYREEE (reference sequence). Trimming stripped 3 bases from V and 1 base from J, with 16 bases between. This CDR3 has 16 amino acids. The CDR3 loop is CASSSRMTVPNTEAFF. The CDR3 region has the DNA TGTGCCAGCAGCTCCCGCATGACGGTACCGAACACTGAAGCTTTCTTT.

This clonotype showed up just a few times. The V and J genes are TRBV6-1 and TRBJ2-7; 7 positions match TRBD2. The V segment lost 4 bases and the J segment 2 bases; nucleotides outside the gene matches: 5. Germline V lookup: CDR1 MNHNS, CDR2 SASEGT. The CDR3 has 14 amino acids. As DNA, the CDR3 is TGTGCCAGCAGTGGCGCGGGAGTTCCCTACGAGCAGTACTTC. Its protein is CASSGAGVPYEQYF.

The J gene is TRBJ2-4, the V gene TRBV30, with D perhaps given as TRBD1 or TRBD2 (5 bases each). Per the germline V gene, CDR1 is GTSNPN and CDR2 is SVGIG (reference sequence). This CDR3 is built from 17 residues. Trimming shortened V by 0 bases and J by 0 bases, and 15 bases separated the two germline ends. The CDR3 loop reads CAWSVRDGTLAKNIQYF. Written as DNA, the CDR3 is TGTGCCTGGAGTGTCAGGGACGGAACATTAGCCAAAAACATTCAGTACTTC.

This clonotype was counted ten times or more. The gene calls are TRBV12-3 or TRBV12-4 and TRBJ2-4; tentatively, D is TRBD2 (6 bases). This CDR3 is 18 amino acids long. Trimming shortened V by 4 bases and J by 4 bases, and 23 bases separated the two germline ends. DNA for the CDR3: TGTGCCAGCAGTTCGGGCGGGACCGTCAGCCAGTTGAAAAACATTCAGTACTTC. Its protein product is CASSSGGTVSQLKNIQYF.

The chain recombines TRBV3-1 with TRBJ2-3, with D tentatively TRBD2 (6 bases). The CDR3 spans 16 residues. The germline gives CDR1 LGHDT, CDR2 YNNKEL (reference sequence). With 4 bases removed from V and 2 bases from J, the gap between germline ends came to 16 bases. As DNA, the CDR3 is TGTGCCAGCAGCCCCCGAGGCGGGATGAACACAGATACGCAGTATTTT. It encodes CASSPRGGMNTDTQYF.

V and J are TRBV19 and TRBJ1-1, with a possible D match to TRBD1 (5 bases). Germline CDR1 reads LNHDA; CDR2 reads SQIVND (reference sequence). V lost 10 bases, J lost 4 bases, and 13 bases lay in between. The CDR3 loop spans 12 amino acids. CDR3 loop: CATSWGTTEAFF. The CDR3 nucleotides are TGTGCCACCTCGTGGGGGACCACTGAAGCTTTCTTT. The full variable domain, its missing parts supplied by reference TRBV19 and TRBJ1-1, is DGGITQSPKYLFRKEGQNVTLSCEQNLNHDAMYWYRQDPGQGLRLIYYSQIVNDFQKGDIAEGYSVSREKKESFPLTVTSAQKNPTAFYLCATSWGTTEAFFGQGTRLTVV.

This clonotype was counted at least ten times. The chain has TRBV2 and TRBJ1-5; no clear D gene. This CDR3 spans 14 amino acids. Trimming shortened V by 1 base and J by 4 bases, and 8 bases separated the two germline ends. Per germline, CDR1 SNHLY and CDR2 FYNNEI. The CDR3 DNA reads as TGTGCCAGCAGTGAAGAGGTGGAAAATCAGCCCCAGCATTTT. It yields the protein CASSEEVENQPQHF.

The chain couples TRBV30 to TRBJ2-1; 13 bases are a match to TRBD2. This CDR3 is built from 15 residues. The J segment lost 7 bases and the V segment lost 4 bases, leaving 7 bases of the junction unmatched. The V gene's germline CDR1 is GTSNPN and CDR2 SVGIG (reference sequence). CDR3 DNA: TGTGCCTGGAAGCCCAGGACTAGCGGGAGAAATGAGCAGTTCTTC. Its translation is CAWKPRTSGRNEQFF.

The rearrangement uses TRBV9 and TRBJ2-1; the D gene is possibly TRBD2 (5 bases). Trimming cost V 0 bases and J 0 bases, with 10 bases left between them. This CDR3 comprises 16 residues. Germline V CDR1 and CDR2: SGDLS, YYNGEE. The CDR3 loop reads CASSVGERSSYNEQFF. The CDR3 DNA reads as TGTGCCAGCAGCGTAGGCGAGCGGAGCTCCTACAATGAGCAGTTCTTC.

This clonotype has a handful of counts. The chain carries TRBV9 and TRBJ2-1; TRBD2 agrees at 8 bases. Germline CDR1 is SGDLS and CDR2 is YYNGEE. V shed 0 bases and J 6 bases; nucleotides not matched to a gene: 8. The CDR3 totals 16 residues. The CDR3 coding sequence is TGTGCCAGCAGCGTAGACGAGGGAGGGACTAGCAATGAGCAGTTCTTC. It codes for CASSVDEGGTSNEQFF.

This clonotype was recorded many times. This chain uses TRBV7-3 with TRBJ2-5; D is unclear. V shed 3 bases and J shed 5 bases, with 10 bases lying between them. Germline V gene sequence: CDR1 SGHTA, CDR2 FQGTGA. The CDR3 has 13 amino acids. The CDR3 nucleotides read TGTGCCAGCAGCTTTAAAGCTTCGGAGACCCAGTACTTC. Translating gives CASSFKASETQYF.